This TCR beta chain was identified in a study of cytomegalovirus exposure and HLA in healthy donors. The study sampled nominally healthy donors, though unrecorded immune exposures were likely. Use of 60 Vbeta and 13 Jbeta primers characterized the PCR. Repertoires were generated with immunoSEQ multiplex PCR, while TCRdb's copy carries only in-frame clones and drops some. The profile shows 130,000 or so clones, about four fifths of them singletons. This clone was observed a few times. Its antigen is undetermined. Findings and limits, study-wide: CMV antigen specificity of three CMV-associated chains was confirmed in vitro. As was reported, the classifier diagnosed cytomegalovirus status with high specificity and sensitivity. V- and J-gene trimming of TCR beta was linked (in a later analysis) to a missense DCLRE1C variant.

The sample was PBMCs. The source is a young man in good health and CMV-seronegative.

The CDR3, as DNA: TGTGCCACCAGCTCTTCGGACACCGGTGGCCAGCATTTT. This encodes CATSSSDTGGQHF. The rearrangement joins TRBV15 to TRBJ1-5; a weak D match, TRBD1 (5 bases). Trimming shortened V by 5 bases and J by 12 bases, and 17 bases separated the two germline ends. The CDR3 runs 13 residues. Looked up from germline, CDR1 is LNHNV and CDR2 is YYDKDF (reference sequence).